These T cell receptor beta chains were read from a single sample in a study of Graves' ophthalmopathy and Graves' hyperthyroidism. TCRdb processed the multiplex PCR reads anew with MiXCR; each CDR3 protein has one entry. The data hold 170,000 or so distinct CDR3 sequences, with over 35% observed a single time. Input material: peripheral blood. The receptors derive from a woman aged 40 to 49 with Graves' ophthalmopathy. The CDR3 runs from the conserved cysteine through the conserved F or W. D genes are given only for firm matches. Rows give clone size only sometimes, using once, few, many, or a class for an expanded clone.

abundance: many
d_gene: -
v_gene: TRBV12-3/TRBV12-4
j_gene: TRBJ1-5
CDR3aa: CASSLRGYQPQHF
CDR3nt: TGTGCCAGCAGTTTAAGGGGATATCAGCCCCAGCATTTT

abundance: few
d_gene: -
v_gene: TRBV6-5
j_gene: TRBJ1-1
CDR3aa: CASTLDRTNTEAFF
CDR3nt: TGTGCCAGCACTTTAGACAGGACGAACACTGAAGCTTTCTTT

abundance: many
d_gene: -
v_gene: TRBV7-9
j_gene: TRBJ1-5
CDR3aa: CASSLGNQPQHF
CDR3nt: TGTGCCAGCAGCTTAGGGAATCAGCCCCAGCATTTT

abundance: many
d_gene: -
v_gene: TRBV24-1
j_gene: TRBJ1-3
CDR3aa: CATSDFGHTIYF
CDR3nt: TGTGCCACCAGTGATTTCGGACACACCATATATTTT

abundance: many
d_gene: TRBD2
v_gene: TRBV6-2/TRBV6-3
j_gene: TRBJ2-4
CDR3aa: CASSPPGTSGTLSSKNIQYF
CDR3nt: TGTGCCAGCAGTCCCCCGGGGACTAGCGGGACCCTCAGCTCCAAAAACATTCAGTACTTC

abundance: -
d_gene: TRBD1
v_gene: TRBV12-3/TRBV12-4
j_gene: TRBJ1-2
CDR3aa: CASRAGTGNGYTF
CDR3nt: TGTGCCAGCAGGGCTGGGACAGGGAATGGCTACACCTTC

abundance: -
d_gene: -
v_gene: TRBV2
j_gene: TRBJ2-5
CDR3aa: CASREGRETQYF
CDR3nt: TGTGCCAGCAGGGAGGGGCGAGAGACCCAGTACTTC

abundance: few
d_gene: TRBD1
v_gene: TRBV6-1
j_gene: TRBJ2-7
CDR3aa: CASRLTGTYEQYF
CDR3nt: TGTGCCAGCAGGTTGACAGGGACCTACGAGCAGTACTTC

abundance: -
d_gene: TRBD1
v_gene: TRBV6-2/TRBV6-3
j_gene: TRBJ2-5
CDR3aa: CASTPRRGSVQETQYF
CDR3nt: TGTGCCAGCACCCCCCGCAGGGGGTCCGTCCAAGAGACCCAGTACTTC

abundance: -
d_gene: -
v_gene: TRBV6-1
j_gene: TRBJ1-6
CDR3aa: CASSESGRTQNSPLHF
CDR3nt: TGTGCCAGCAGTGAATCCGGCAGGACCCAAAATTCACCCCTCCACTTT

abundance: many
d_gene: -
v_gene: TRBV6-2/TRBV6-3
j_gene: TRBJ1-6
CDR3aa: CASSYEVPNSPLHF
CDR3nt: TGTGCCAGCAGTTACGAGGTGCCAAATTCACCCCTCCACTTT

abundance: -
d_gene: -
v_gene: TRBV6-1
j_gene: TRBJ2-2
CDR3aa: CASYGGDNTGELFF
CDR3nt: TGTGCCAGCTACGGAGGGGACAACACCGGGGAGCTGTTTTTT

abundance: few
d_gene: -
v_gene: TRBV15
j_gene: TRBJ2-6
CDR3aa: CATKSRGGSGANVLTF
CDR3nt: TGTGCCACCAAGAGCAGGGGCGGGTCTGGGGCCAACGTCCTGACTTTC

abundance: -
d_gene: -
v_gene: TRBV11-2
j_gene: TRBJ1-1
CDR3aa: CASSLVWGTKHTEAFF
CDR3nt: TGTGCCAGCAGCTTAGTTTGGGGGACAAAGCACACTGAAGCTTTCTTT

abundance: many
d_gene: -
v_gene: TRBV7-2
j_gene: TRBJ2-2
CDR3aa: CASSSNRGYTGELFF
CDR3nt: TGTGCCAGCAGCTCCAATCGGGGGTACACCGGGGAGCTGTTTTTT

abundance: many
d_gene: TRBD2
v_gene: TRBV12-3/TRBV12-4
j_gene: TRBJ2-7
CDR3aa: CASSPPGGYEQYF
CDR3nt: TGTGCCAGCAGTCCCCCGGGGGGTTACGAGCAGTACTTC

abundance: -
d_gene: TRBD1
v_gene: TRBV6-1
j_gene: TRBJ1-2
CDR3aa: CASSEPIYSDRVYGYTF
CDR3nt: TGTGCCAGCAGTGAACCGATTTACTCAGACAGGGTCTATGGCTACACCTTC

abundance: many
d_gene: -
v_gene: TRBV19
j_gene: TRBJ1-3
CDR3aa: CASILTGRAPGNTIYF
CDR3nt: TGTGCCAGTATTCTTACGGGGCGAGCACCCGGAAACACCATATATTTT

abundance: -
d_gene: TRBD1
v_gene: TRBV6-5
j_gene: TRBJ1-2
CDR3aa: CASSYRAGSSQGGYTF
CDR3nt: TGTGCCAGCAGTTACAGAGCAGGGTCCTCACAGGGGGGCTACACCTTC

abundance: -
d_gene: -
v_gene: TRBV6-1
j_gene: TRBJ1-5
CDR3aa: CASNAQNNQPQHF
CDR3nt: TGTGCCAGCAACGCACAGAACAATCAGCCCCAGCATTTT

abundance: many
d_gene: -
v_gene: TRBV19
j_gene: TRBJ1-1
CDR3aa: CASSGGLGAEAFF
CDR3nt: TGTGCCAGTAGTGGGGGACTCGGGGCTGAAGCTTTCTTT

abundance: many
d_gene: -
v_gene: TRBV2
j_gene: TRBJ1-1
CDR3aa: CASSEAGYTEAFF
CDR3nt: TGTGCCAGCAGTGAAGCAGGGTACACTGAAGCTTTCTTT

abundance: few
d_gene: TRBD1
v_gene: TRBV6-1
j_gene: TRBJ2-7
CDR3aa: CASRTGPYEQYF
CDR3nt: TGTGCCAGTCGGACAGGGCCCTACGAGCAGTACTTC

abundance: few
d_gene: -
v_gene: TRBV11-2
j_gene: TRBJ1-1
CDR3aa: CASSLLPSTDPRTEAFF
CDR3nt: TGTGCCAGCAGCTTACTCCCATCGACAGACCCGAGGACTGAAGCTTTCTTT

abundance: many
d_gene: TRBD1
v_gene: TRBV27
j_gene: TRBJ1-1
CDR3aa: CASSFVQSGQGNTEAFF
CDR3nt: TGTGCCAGCAGTTTCGTACAATCAGGACAGGGGAACACTGAAGCTTTCTTT

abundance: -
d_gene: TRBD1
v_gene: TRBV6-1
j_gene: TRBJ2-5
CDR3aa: CASREALRGAGGQETQYF
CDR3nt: TGTGCCAGCAGAGAGGCCCTGCGAGGGGCAGGGGGACAAGAGACCCAGTACTTC

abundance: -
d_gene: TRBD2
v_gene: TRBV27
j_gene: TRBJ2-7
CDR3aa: CASRTSGNYEQYF
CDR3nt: TGTGCCAGCCGGACTAGCGGAAATTACGAGCAGTACTTC

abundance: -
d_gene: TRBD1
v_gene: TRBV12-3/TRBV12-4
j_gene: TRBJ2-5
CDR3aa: CASSLGTAWVQETQYF
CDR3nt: TGTGCCAGCAGTCTCGGGACAGCCTGGGTTCAAGAGACCCAGTACTTC

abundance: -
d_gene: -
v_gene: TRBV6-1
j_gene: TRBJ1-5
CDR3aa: CASSESALNWIQPQHF
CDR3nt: TGTGCCAGCAGTGAATCTGCCCTCAATTGGATCCAGCCCCAGCATTTT

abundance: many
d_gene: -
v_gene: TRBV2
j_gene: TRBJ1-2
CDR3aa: CASSVGGGMGGYTF
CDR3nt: TGTGCCAGCAGTGTTGGCGGGGGCATGGGTGGCTACACCTTC

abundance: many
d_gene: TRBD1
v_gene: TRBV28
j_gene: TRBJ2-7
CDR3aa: CASGSLQGGTYEQYF
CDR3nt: TGTGCCAGCGGTTCTTTACAGGGGGGAACCTACGAGCAGTACTTC

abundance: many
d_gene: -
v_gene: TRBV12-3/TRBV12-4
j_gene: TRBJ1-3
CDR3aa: CASSSSTGGNTIYF
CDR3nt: -

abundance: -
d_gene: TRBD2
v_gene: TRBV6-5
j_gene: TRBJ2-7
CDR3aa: CASSSAVAGASYEQYF
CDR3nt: TGTGCCAGCAGTTCCGCCGTAGCGGGAGCGTCCTACGAGCAGTACTTC

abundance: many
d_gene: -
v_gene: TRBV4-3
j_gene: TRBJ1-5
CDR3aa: CASSQDMMGQPQHF
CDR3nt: TGCGCCAGCAGCCAAGATATGATGGGCCAGCCCCAGCATTTT

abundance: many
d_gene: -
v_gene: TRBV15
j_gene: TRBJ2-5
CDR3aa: CATSRDGMEETQYF
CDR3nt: TGTGCCACCAGCAGAGACGGGATGGAAGAGACCCAGTACTTC

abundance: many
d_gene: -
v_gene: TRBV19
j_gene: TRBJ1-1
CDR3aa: CASMEGGRAEAFF
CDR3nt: TGTGCCAGTATGGAAGGGGGTAGGGCTGAAGCTTTCTTT

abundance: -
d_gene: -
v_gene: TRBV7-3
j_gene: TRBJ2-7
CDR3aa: CASSRDGAYEQYF
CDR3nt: TGTGCCAGCAGTCGGGACGGCGCCTACGAGCAGTACTTC

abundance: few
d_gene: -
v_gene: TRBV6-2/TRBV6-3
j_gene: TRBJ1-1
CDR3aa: CASNQGRAEAFF
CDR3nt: TGTGCCAGCAACCAGGGGCGCGCTGAAGCTTTCTTT

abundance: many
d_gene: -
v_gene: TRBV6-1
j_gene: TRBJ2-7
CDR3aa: CASSEGSYEQYF
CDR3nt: TGTGCCAGCAGTGAAGGATCCTACGAGCAGTACTTC

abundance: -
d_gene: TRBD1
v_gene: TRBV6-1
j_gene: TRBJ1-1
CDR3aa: CASSRDRGSGTEAFF
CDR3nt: TGTGCCAGCAGCCGGGACAGGGGGAGCGGCACTGAAGCTTTCTTT

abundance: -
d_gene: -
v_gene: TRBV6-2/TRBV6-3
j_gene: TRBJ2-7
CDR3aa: CASSYPGSSYEQYF
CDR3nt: TGTGCCAGCAGTTACCCGGGCAGCTCCTACGAGCAGTACTTC

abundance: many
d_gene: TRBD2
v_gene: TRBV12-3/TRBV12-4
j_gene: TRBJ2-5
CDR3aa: CASKPGLAEETQYF
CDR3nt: TGTGCCAGCAAACCGGGACTAGCGGAAGAGACCCAGTACTTC

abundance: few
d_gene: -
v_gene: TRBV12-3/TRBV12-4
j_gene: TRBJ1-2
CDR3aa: CASRTLGRKGYTF
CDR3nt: TGTGCCAGCAGGACTCTGGGCAGGAAGGGCTACACCTTC

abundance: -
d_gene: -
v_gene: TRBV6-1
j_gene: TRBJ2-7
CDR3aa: CASSQSFRDLGDEQYF
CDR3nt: TGTGCCAGCAGTCAGTCCTTCCGGGACTTGGGGGACGAGCAGTACTTC

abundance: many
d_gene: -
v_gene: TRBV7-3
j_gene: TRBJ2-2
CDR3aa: CASSPRTGELFF
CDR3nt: TGTGCCAGCAGCCCTCGTACCGGGGAGCTGTTTTTT

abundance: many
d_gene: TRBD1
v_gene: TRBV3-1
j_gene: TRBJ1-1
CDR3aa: CASSPQQGARTEAFF
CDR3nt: TGTGCCAGCAGCCCCCAGCAGGGGGCCCGAACTGAAGCTTTCTTT

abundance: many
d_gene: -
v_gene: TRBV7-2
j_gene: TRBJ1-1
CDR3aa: CASSGLTEAFF
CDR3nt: TGTGCCAGTTCAGGGTTGACTGAAGCTTTCTTT

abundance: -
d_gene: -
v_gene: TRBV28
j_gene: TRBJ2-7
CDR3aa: CASSFANGASEQYF
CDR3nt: TGTGCCAGCAGTTTCGCAAACGGAGCGAGCGAGCAGTACTTC

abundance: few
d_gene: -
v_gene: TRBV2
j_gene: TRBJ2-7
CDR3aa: CASSGMGGDEQYF
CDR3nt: TGTGCCAGCAGTGGTATGGGAGGCGACGAGCAGTACTTC

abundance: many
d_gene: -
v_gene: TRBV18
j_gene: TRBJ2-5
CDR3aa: CASSPTSRGQETQYF
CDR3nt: TGTGCCAGCTCACCTACTTCCAGGGGACAAGAGACCCAGTACTTC

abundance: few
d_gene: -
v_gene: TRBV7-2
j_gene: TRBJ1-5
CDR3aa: CASSLEANQPQHF
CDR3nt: TGTGCCAGCAGCTTGGAAGCCAATCAGCCCCAGCATTTT

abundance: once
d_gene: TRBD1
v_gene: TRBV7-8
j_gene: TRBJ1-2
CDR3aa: CASSSRDRGNYGYTF
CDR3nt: TGTGCCAGCAGCTCCCGGGACAGGGGAAACTATGGCTACACCTTC

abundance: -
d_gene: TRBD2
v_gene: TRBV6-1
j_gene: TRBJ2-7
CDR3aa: CASSFELAGHSYEQYF
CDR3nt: TGTGCCAGCAGCTTTGAACTAGCGGGACATTCCTACGAGCAGTACTTC

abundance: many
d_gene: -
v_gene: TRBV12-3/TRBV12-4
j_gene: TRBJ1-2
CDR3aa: CASSLGGRVLEGYTF
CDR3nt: TGTGCCAGCAGTTTAGGCGGAAGGGTTTTGGAAGGCTACACCTTC

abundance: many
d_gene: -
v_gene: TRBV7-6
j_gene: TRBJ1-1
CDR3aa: CASSSLEGVTEAFF
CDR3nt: TGTGCCAGCAGCTCCCTCGAGGGGGTCACTGAAGCTTTCTTT

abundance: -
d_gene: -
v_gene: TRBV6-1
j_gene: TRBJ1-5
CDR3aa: CASSESGRINQPQHF
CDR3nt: TGTGCCAGCAGTGAATCGGGACGGATCAATCAGCCCCAGCATTTT

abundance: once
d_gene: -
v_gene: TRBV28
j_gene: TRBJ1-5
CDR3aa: CASSFWPRQSNQPQHF
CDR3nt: TGTGCCAGCAGTTTCTGGCCCCGCCAAAGCAATCAGCCCCAGCATTTT

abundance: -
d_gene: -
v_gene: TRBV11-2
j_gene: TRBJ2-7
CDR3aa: CASSLGLTAYEQYF
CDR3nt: TGTGCCAGCAGCTTAGGTCTCACAGCTTACGAGCAGTACTTC

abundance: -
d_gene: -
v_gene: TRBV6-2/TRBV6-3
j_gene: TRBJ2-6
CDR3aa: CASSTNRGSGANVLTF
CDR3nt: TGTGCCAGCAGTACAAACCGGGGCTCTGGGGCCAACGTCCTGACTTTC